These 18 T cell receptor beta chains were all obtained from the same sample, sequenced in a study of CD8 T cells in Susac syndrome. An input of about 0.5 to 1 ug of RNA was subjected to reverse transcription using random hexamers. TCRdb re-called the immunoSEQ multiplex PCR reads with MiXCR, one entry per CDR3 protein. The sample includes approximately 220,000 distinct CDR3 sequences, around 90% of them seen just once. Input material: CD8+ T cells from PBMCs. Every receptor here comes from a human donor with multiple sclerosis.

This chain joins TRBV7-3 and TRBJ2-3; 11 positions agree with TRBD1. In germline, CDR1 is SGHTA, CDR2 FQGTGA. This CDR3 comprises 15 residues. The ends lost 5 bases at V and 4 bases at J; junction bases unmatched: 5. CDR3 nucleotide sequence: TGTGCCAGCAGCGCGGGACAGGGGGGGGCAGATACGCAGTATTTT. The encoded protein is CASSAGQGGADTQYF.

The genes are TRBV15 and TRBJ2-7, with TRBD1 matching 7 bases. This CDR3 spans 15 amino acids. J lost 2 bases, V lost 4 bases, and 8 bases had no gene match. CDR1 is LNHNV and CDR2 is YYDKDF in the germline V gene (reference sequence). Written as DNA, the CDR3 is TGTGCCACCAGCACAAGATCCGGGACAGCCTACGAGCAGTACTTC. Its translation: CATSTRSGTAYEQYF. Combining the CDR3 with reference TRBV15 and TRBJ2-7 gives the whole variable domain DAMVIQNPRYQVTQFGKPVTLSCSQTLNHNVMYWYQQKSSQAPKLLFHYYDKDFNNEADTPDNFQSRRPNTSFCFLDIRSPGLGDTAMYLCATSTRSGTAYEQYFGPGTRLTVT.

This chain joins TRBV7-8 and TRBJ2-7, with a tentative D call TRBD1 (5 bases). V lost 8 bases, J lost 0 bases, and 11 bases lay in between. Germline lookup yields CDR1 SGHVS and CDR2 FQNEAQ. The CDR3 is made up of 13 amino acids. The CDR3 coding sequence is TGTGCCAGCGGCGAGACAGTCTCCTACGAGCAGTACTTC. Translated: CASGETVSYEQYF.

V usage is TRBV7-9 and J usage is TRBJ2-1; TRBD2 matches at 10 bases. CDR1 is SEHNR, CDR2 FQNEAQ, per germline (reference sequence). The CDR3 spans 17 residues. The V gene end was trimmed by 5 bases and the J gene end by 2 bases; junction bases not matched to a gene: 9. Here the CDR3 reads CASSDTDGTSAYNEQFF. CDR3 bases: TGTGCCAGCAGCGATACGGACGGGACTAGCGCCTACAATGAGCAGTTCTTC.

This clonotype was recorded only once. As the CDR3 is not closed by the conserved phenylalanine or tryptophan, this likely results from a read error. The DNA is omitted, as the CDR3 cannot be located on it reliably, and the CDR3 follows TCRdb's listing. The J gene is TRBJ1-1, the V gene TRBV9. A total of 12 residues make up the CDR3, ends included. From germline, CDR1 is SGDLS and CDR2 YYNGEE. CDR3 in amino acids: CASSVGGNTPSL.

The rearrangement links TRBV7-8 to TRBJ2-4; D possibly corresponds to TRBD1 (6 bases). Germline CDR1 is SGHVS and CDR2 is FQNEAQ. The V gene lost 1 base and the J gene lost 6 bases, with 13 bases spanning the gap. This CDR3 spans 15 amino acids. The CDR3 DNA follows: TGTGCCAGCAGCTTAGAACAGGGAGAAGCAAACATTCAGTACTTC. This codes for CASSLEQGEANIQYF.

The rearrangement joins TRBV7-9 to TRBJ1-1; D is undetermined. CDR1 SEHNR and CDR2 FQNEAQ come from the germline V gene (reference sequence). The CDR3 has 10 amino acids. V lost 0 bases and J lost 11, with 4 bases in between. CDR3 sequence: CASSLAGAFF. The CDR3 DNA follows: TGTGCCAGCAGCTTAGCAGGGGCTTTCTTT.

DNA for the CDR3: TGTGCCAGCAGTTCGCCGGTAGCGGGAACCACAGATACGCAGTATTTT. This gives the protein CASSSPVAGTTDTQYF. The V gene is TRBV6-5, the J gene TRBJ2-3; 8 bases fit TRBD2. This CDR3 is 16 amino acids long. CDR1 is MNHEY, CDR2 SVGAGI, per germline. Unmatched junction bases numbered 8, after V lost 4 bases and J lost 2 bases.

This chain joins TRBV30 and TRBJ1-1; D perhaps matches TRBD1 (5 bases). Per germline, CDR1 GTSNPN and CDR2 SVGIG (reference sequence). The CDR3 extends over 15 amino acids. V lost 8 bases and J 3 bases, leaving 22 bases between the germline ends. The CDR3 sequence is CASSRVGKLDTEAFF. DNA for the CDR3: TGTGCCAGTAGCAGGGTTGGAAAGTTGGACACTGAAGCTTTCTTT.

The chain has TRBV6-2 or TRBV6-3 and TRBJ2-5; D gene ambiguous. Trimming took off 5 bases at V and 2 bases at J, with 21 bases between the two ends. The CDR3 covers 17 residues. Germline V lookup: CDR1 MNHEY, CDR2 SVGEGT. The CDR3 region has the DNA TGTGCCAGCAGTGCCCTCCGCACAGTAAAGCATCAAGAGACCCAGTACTTC. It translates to CASSALRTVKHQETQYF.

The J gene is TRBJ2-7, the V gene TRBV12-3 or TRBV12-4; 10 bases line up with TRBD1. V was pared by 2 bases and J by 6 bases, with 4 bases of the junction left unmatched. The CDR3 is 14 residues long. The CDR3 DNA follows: TGTGCCAGCAGTTTAACGGACAGGGGGAGCGAGCAGTACTTC. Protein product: CASSLTDRGSEQYF.

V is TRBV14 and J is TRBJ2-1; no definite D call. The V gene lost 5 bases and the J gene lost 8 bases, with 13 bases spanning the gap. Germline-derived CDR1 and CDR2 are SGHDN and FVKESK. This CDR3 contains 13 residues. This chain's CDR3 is CASSNFKSDEQFF. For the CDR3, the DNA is TGTGCCAGCAGCAACTTCAAGAGCGATGAGCAGTTCTTC.

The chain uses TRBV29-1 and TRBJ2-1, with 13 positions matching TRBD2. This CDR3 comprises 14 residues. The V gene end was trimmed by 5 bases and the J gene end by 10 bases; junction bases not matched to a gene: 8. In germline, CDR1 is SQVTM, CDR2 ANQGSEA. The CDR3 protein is CSVKNPGLAGEQFF. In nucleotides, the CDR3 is TGCAGCGTTAAGAACCCGGGACTAGCGGGGGAGCAGTTCTTC.

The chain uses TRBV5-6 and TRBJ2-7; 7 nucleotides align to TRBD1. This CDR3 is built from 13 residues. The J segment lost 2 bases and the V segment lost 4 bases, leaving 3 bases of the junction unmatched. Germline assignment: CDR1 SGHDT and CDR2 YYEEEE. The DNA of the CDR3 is TGTGCCAGCAGCCGACAGGGCCCCTACGAGCAGTACTTC. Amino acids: CASSRQGPYEQYF.

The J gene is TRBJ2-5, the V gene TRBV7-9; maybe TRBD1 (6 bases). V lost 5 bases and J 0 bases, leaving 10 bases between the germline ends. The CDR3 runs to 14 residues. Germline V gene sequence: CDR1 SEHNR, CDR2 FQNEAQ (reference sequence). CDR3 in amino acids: CASSGGQHQETQYF. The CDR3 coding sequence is TGTGCCAGCAGCGGAGGACAGCACCAAGAGACCCAGTACTTC.

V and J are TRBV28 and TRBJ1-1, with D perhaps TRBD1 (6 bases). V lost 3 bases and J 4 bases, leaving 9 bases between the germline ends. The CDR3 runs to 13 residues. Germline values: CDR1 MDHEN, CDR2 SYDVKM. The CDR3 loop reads CASSFSRGTEAFF. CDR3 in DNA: TGTGCCAGCAGTTTTTCCAGGGGCACTGAAGCTTTCTTT.

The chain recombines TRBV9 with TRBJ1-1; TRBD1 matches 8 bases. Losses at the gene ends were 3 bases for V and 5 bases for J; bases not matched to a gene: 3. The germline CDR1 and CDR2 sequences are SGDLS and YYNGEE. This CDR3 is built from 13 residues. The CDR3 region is CASSGQGRTEAFF. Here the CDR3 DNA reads TGTGCCAGCAGCGGACAGGGGAGGACTGAAGCTTTCTTT.

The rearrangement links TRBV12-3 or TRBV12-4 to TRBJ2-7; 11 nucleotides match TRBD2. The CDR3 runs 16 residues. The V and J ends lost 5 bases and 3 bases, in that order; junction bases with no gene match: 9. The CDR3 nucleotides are TGTGCCAGCAGTCCACCCATAGCGGGAGGGGACTACGAGCAGTACTTC. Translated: CASSPPIAGGDYEQYF.